The entry below gives a single T cell receptor beta chain sequence along with its context. Measured with immunoSEQ multiplex PCR; TCRdb has only the in-frame clones, and not every one. The profile shows roughly 50,000 clones, approximately 84% of them singletons. These data come from a study of T cell clones after liver transplantation. The CDR3 sequence is 15 residues long. Trimming removed 0 bases at V and 1 base at J, with 9 bases between. The germline V gene encodes CDR1 SGHNT and CDR2 YYREEE (reference sequence). The chain employs TRBV5-4 and TRBJ2-3, with a possible D match to TRBD1 (5 bases). Sequenced material: CD4+ T cells from blood, taken before liver transplant. The source is a human donor who received a liver transplant. CDR3 amino acids: CASSLDIGGTDTQYF. Here the CDR3 DNA reads TGTGCCAGCAGCTTGGACATAGGGGGCACAGATACGCAGTATTTT.